This passage covers 21 T cell receptor beta chains from one sample sequenced in a study of T-cell memory formation after mild COVID-19. TCRdb used MiXCR to reprocess the 5' RACE reads, holding one entry per CDR3 protein. The sample has roughly 600,000 distinct CDR3 sequences; 18% are singletons. Sequencing was carried out using PBMCs or a T cell subset sorted from them (not recorded which). Receptors originate from an adult woman who had mild COVID-19 (a few samples of this study predate the infection). Cell type and time point are not known.

The rearrangement joins TRBV24-1 to TRBJ2-7; 10 nucleotides agree with TRBD2. After removal of 7 bases from V and 3 bases from J, the junction contained 2 bases not matched to a gene. The V gene's germline CDR1 is KGHDR and CDR2 SFDVKD. The CDR3 has 13 amino acids. Here the CDR3 reads CATRGTSDYEQYF. DNA for the CDR3: TGTGCCACCAGAGGGACTAGCGACTACGAGCAGTACTTC.

The chain joins TRBV27 to TRBJ1-1; TRBD1 matches at 10 bases. The CDR3 covers 18 residues. The junction had 10 bases not matched to a gene; V was cut back by 0 bases and J by 3 bases. The germline V gene encodes CDR1 MNHEY and CDR2 SMNVEV (reference sequence). The CDR3 DNA sequence: TGTGCCAGCAGTTTATCGATGGGAGACAGGGGGCTACACACTGAAGCTTTCTTT. Translation: CASSLSMGDRGLHTEAFF.

Only a few counts were recorded for this clonotype. The chain uses TRBV12-3 or TRBV12-4 and TRBJ1-1, with 11 bases lining up with TRBD1. The CDR3 runs to 16 residues. V was pared by 7 bases and J by 5 bases, with 12 bases of the junction left unmatched. Here the CDR3 DNA reads TGTGCCAGCACCTTGGGACAGGGGGGCATTGGGACTGAAGCTTTCTTT. It encodes CASTLGQGGIGTEAFF.

The chain couples TRBV5-1 to TRBJ2-3; D is uncertain. The V gene's germline CDR1 is SGHRS and CDR2 YFSETQ. The V and J ends lost 4 bases and 4 bases respectively, with 10 bases between them. This CDR3 has 13 amino acids. CDR3 amino acids: CASSPERADTQYF. The CDR3 nucleotides read TGCGCCAGCAGCCCGGAACGCGCAGATACGCAGTATTTT.

In this sample, this clonotype turned up a few times. CDR3 DNA: TGTGCCAGCAGTTCTCGGACTTGGTTAGATACGCAGTATTTT. This codes for CASSSRTWLDTQYF. V gene TRBV12-3 or TRBV12-4 combines with J gene TRBJ2-3; D may be TRBD2 (5 bases). V was clipped by 4 bases and J by 5 bases, with 13 bases between them. The length of the CDR3 is 14 residues.

This clonotype appeared a few times. The chain uses TRBV2 and TRBJ1-2, with 9 bases aligning to TRBD1. Germline CDR1 SNHLY, CDR2 FYNNEI. The CDR3 runs 13 residues. V was pared by 8 bases and J by 6 bases, with 7 bases of the junction left unmatched. CDR3 residues: CASQGQGLHGYTF. DNA of the CDR3: TGTGCCAGCCAGGGACAGGGTCTCCATGGCTACACCTTC.

This clonotype was counted only a few times. This chain links TRBV7-6 with TRBJ2-1; 12 bases agree with TRBD2. The CDR3 length is 17 residues. Per the germline V gene, CDR1 is SGHVS and CDR2 is FNYEAQ. The V gene end was trimmed by 5 bases and the J gene end by 0 bases; junction bases not matched to a gene: 5. The CDR3 DNA sequence: TGTGCCAGCAGCCCTAGCGGGGGGGGAAGCTCCTACAATGAGCAGTTCTTC. It specifies CASSPSGGGSSYNEQFF.

This clonotype showed up just a few times. The rearrangement joins TRBV7-2 to TRBJ2-7; no definite D call. Trimming shortened V by 3 bases and J by 0 bases, and 3 bases separated the two germline ends. CDR3 length: 12 residues. Looked up from germline, CDR1 is SGHTA and CDR2 is FQGNSA. The CDR3 DNA is TGTGCCAGCAGCTTTACCTCCTACGAGCAGTACTTC. Translating it yields CASSFTSYEQYF.

The chain links TRBV27 to TRBJ1-2; D is ambiguous. CDR3 size: 13 residues. V dropped 0 bases and J dropped 11 bases, with 13 bases sitting between them. Germline assignment: CDR1 MNHEY and CDR2 SMNVEV (reference sequence). CDR3 loop: CASSLSGQLWYTF. Written as DNA, the CDR3 is TGTGCCAGCAGTTTATCCGGGCAGCTTTGGTACACCTTC.

V is TRBV5-1 and J is TRBJ1-5; possible D gene TRBD1, 6 bases. V shed 1 base and J shed 6 bases, with 14 bases lying between them. The CDR3 is 15 residues long. Germline lookup yields CDR1 SGHRS and CDR2 YFSETQ. The DNA of the CDR3 is TGCGCCAGCAGCTTGTCGGGGGGCAGAGGTCAGCCCCAGCATTTT. Its translation is CASSLSGGRGQPQHF.

This clonotype was counted between two and nine times. V and J are TRBV5-5 and TRBJ2-3; 7 bases are a match to TRBD1. The germline V gene encodes CDR1 SGHKS and CDR2 YYEKEE (reference sequence). Germline trimming cut 2 bases from V and 1 base from J; bases unmatched to any gene: 13. The CDR3 contains 18 residues. The chain's CDR3 is CASSFAPSRQGGTDTQYF. In DNA form, the CDR3 reads TGTGCCAGCAGCTTCGCCCCGTCCCGACAGGGAGGCACAGATACGCAGTATTTT.

V is TRBV18 and J is TRBJ1-1; possible D gene TRBD1, 5 bases. Germline V gene sequence: CDR1 KGHSH, CDR2 LQKENI. The V end was cut by 5 bases, the J end by 2 bases, with 12 bases between. The CDR3 loop spans 14 amino acids. The CDR3 bases are TGTGCCAGCTCATTACAGGACAAAAACACTGAAGCTTTCTTT. This encodes CASSLQDKNTEAFF.

This chain connects TRBV18 to TRBJ2-1; 7 bases align to TRBD1. J gave up 5 bases and V 3 bases, and 4 bases lay outside the gene matches. CDR3 length equals 14 residues. Germline-derived CDR1 and CDR2 are KGHSH and LQKENI. The chain's CDR3 is CASSPRQGDNEQFF. The CDR3 DNA reads as TGTGCCAGCTCACCTAGACAGGGAGACAATGAGCAGTTCTTC.

The V gene is TRBV5-4, the J gene TRBJ2-3; TRBD1 agrees at 9 bases. Germline CDR1 SGHNT, CDR2 YYREEE (reference sequence). The CDR3 covers 17 residues. Unmatched junction bases numbered 8, after V lost 1 base and J lost 2 bases. The CDR3 loop reads CASSLYPRDRDTDTQYF. CDR3 sequence (DNA): TGTGCCAGCAGCTTGTACCCCCGGGACAGGGACACAGATACGCAGTATTTT. The whole variable domain, remainder taken from reference TRBV5-4 and TRBJ2-3, is ETGVTQSPTHLIKTRGQQVTLRCSSQSGHNTVSWYQQALGQGPQFIFQYYREEENGRGNFPPRFSGLQFPNYSSELNVNALELDDSALYLCASSLYPRDRDTDTQYFGPGTRLTVL.

This clonotype was counted a few times. The rearrangement uses TRBV30 and TRBJ2-1; TRBD2 matches at 15 bases. Looked up from germline, CDR1 is GTSNPN and CDR2 is SVGIG (reference sequence). V dropped 5 bases and J dropped 3; count of bases not matched to a gene: 5. There are 16 residues in the CDR3. The CDR3 loop is CAWGTSGRKVYNEQFF. CDR3 in DNA: TGTGCCTGGGGGACTAGCGGGAGGAAAGTCTACAATGAGCAGTTCTTC.

This clonotype appeared a few times. The genes are TRBV20-1 and TRBJ2-1; the match to TRBD2 covers 10 bases. Per the germline V gene, CDR1 is DFQATT and CDR2 is SNEGSKA (reference sequence). J gave up 7 bases and V 5 bases, and 8 bases lay outside the gene matches. The CDR3 consists of 14 residues. This CDR3 reads CSAGLAGAKNEQFF. CDR3 nucleotide sequence: TGCAGTGCTGGTCTAGCGGGGGCGAAGAATGAGCAGTTCTTC.

This clonotype was found once. The chain employs TRBV9 and TRBJ2-5, with 14 bases that match TRBD2. The junction had 6 bases not matched to a gene; V was cut back by 4 bases and J by 4 bases. The CDR3 runs to 16 residues. Germline CDR1 and CDR2: SGDLS and YYNGEE. CDR3 in DNA: TGTGCCAGCAGCCCACCCGGGACTAGCGGGGGAGAGACCCAGTACTTC. It specifies CASSPPGTSGGETQYF.

The rearrangement uses TRBV6-2 or TRBV6-3 and TRBJ1-1; D call uncertain. The germline V and J ends were trimmed by 5 bases and 1 base, with 8 bases remaining between them. CDR1 MNHEY and CDR2 SVGEGT come from the germline V gene. The CDR3 is made up of 13 amino acids. The CDR3 loop is CASSPAENTEAFF. The CDR3 DNA follows: TGTGCCAGCAGTCCCGCAGAGAACACTGAAGCTTTCTTT.

The chain carries TRBV19 and TRBJ1-4; D call uncertain. Trimming shortened V by 2 bases and J by 0 bases, and 1 base separated the two germline ends. Looked up from germline, CDR1 is LNHDA and CDR2 is SQIVND (reference sequence). The CDR3 covers 13 residues. CDR3 sequence: CASSITTNEKLFF. CDR3 in DNA: TGTGCCAGTAGTATAACAACTAATGAAAAACTGTTTTTT.

This clonotype was seen more than once but under ten times. The gene calls are TRBV18 and TRBJ1-3; D remains ambiguous. Trimming left V 3 bases short and J 3 bases short, with 6 bases between. The germline V gene has CDR1 KGHSH and CDR2 LQKENI. This CDR3 spans 13 amino acids. The CDR3 coding sequence is TGTGCCAGCTCACCTGCAGATGGAAACACCATATATTTT. Translation: CASSPADGNTIYF.

The table lists this clonotype with a few counts. This chain connects TRBV7-2 to TRBJ2-7; 11 bases agree with TRBD2. The CDR3 is made up of 14 amino acids. Germline CDR1 reads SGHTA; CDR2 reads FQGNSA. The V segment lost 4 bases and the J segment 11 bases; nucleotides outside the gene matches: 10. CDR3 sequence (DNA): TGTGCCAGCAGCTCAACCGGAAATAGCGGGAGGGAGTACTTC. This codes for CASSSTGNSGREYF.